The 28 T cell receptor beta chains presented below share a single source sample, sequenced in a study of blood T cells in healthy people across ages. For the second PCR, which ran for about 6 to 11 cycles, a sample-barcoded 5' primer and a J-beta primer mix were used. Each CDR3 protein gets one entry after TCRdb re-called the 5' RACE reads with MiXCR. The sample includes 700,000 to 850,000 distinct CDR3 sequences, roughly 50% seen only once; the top ten take about two fifths. Material: blood. The receptors derive from an elderly man in good health.

The chain employs TRBV5-5 and TRBJ2-2; 8 positions match TRBD2. Per the germline V gene, CDR1 is SGHKS and CDR2 is YYEKEE (reference sequence). J was trimmed by 5 bases and V by 6 bases; bases with no gene match: 9. The CDR3 length is 15 residues. The CDR3 nucleotides read TGTGCCAGCACCCCGCCGGGAGGGGAGACCGGGGAGCTGTTTTTT. This gives the protein CASTPPGGETGELFF.

The rearrangement links TRBV6-1 to TRBJ2-5; possibly TRBD2 for D (5 bases). The CDR3 spans 15 residues. Germline values: CDR1 MNHNS, CDR2 SASEGT. V gave up 0 bases and J gave up 11 bases, with 19 bases separating them. As DNA, the CDR3 is TGTGCCAGCAGTGAAGCTGGAGGAGCCGCGACGGAGCAGTACTTC. It yields the protein CASSEAGGAATEQYF.

V is TRBV12-3 or TRBV12-4 and J is TRBJ2-1, with 13 positions matching TRBD2. The CDR3 length is 15 residues. V shed 7 bases, J shed 6 bases, and the junction held 6 bases outside the gene matches. The CDR3, as DNA: TGTGCCAGCATACTAGCGGGAGGGCTGGCCAATGAGCAGTTCTTC. Translated, it gives CASILAGGLANEQFF.

This chain joins TRBV6-1 and TRBJ2-1; D call uncertain. With the DNA end fitting TRBJ2-7 better, the J assignment may be wrong. Germline CDR1 MNHNS, CDR2 SASEGT. The CDR3 runs 15 residues. The CDR3: CASSEADLSYNEQYF. For the CDR3, the DNA is TGTGCCAGCAGTGAAGCGGACCTCTCCTACAATGAGCAGTACTTC.

This clonotype was observed a few times. This chain links TRBV7-2 with TRBJ2-1; perhaps TRBD2 as D (6 bases). Per the germline V gene, CDR1 is SGHTA and CDR2 is FQGNSA. This CDR3 comprises 15 residues. V lost 0 bases and J lost 7, with 13 bases in between. The CDR3 DNA follows: TGTGCCAGCAGCTTAGCCGGGAGCCCAGGGAATGAGCAGTTCTTC. Amino acid sequence: CASSLAGSPGNEQFF.

The rearrangement joins TRBV30 to TRBJ2-3, with 8 bases identical to TRBD2. In germline, CDR1 is GTSNPN, CDR2 SVGIG (reference sequence). Trimming removed 0 bases from V and 14 bases from J; junction bases left unmatched: 7. CDR3 length: 12 residues. The CDR3 DNA follows: TGTGCCTGGAGTGTGAGCGGGAGATACGCGTATTTT. Translated: CAWSVSGRYAYF.

This clonotype was detected only a few times. The chain joins TRBV6-5 to TRBJ2-7; 14 bases fit TRBD2. The germline CDR1 and CDR2 sequences are MNHEY and SVGAGI. The CDR3 is 19 residues long. V lost 0 bases, J lost 2 bases, and 9 bases stayed unmatched. CDR3 sequence: CASSYSGTSGSAYTYEQYF. In DNA, the CDR3 is TGTGCCAGCAGTTACTCCGGGACTAGCGGGAGCGCCTACACCTACGAGCAGTACTTC.

This clonotype appeared a few times. The V and J genes are TRBV6-6 and TRBJ1-2, with D unclear. Trimming removed 0 bases from V and 4 bases from J, with 9 bases in between. This CDR3 contains 14 residues. Germline assignment: CDR1 MNHNY and CDR2 SVGAGI (reference sequence). The CDR3 sequence: CASSYSAAAYGYTF. CDR3 DNA: TGTGCCAGCAGTTACTCGGCAGCAGCCTATGGCTACACCTTC.

V and J are TRBV12-3 or TRBV12-4 and TRBJ2-7; 11 bases agree with TRBD1. This CDR3 has 15 residues. J gave up 4 bases and V 5 bases, and 7 bases lay outside the gene matches. The CDR3 DNA reads as TGTGCCAGCAGTGGGGAGGACAGGGGGCTTTACGAGCAGTACTTC. It codes for CASSGEDRGLYEQYF.

Details on this clonotype: Just one base apart from a much larger clone, this may be a read error. The V and J genes are TRBV7-2 and TRBJ2-7; D unresolved. Germline V lookup: CDR1 SGHTA, CDR2 FQGNSA. The CDR3 extends over 13 amino acids. Trimming left V 5 bases short and J 3 bases short, with 11 bases between. The chain's CDR3 is CASSVTTLYEQYF. The CDR3 nucleotides are TGTGCCAGCAGCGTGACAACCCTCTACGAGCAGTACTTC.

This clonotype was observed a few times. The J gene is TRBJ2-7, the V gene TRBV29-1; TRBD1 matches at 8 bases. From germline, CDR1 is SQVTM and CDR2 ANQGSEA. With 7 bases clipped from V and 2 bases from J, the junction kept 7 bases outside the gene matches. The CDR3 spans 13 residues. The CDR3 region is CSGQTGGTYEQYF. The CDR3, as DNA: TGCAGCGGTCAAACAGGGGGGACCTACGAGCAGTACTTC.

This clonotype was recorded only once. The V call is TRBV6-6, the J call TRBJ2-7; unclear D gene. The germline V gene encodes CDR1 MNHNY and CDR2 SVGAGI (reference sequence). CDR3 length: 15 amino acids. Trimming took 4 bases from V and 2 from J, leaving 15 bases between them. This CDR3 reads CASSSYVGIAYEQYF. In DNA, the CDR3 is TGTGCCAGCAGTTCATATGTAGGAATTGCCTACGAGCAGTACTTC.

This chain connects TRBV28 to TRBJ2-3, with TRBD1 as a possible D gene (7 bases). The V gene lost 7 bases and the J gene lost 6 bases, with 14 bases spanning the gap. Per germline, CDR1 MDHEN and CDR2 SYDVKM. The CDR3 totals 13 residues. CDR3 coding DNA: TGTGCCAGCAAACGGCAGGGGGGCGATACGCAGTATTTT. This translates into CASKRQGGDTQYF.

The chain is built from TRBV5-1 and TRBJ1-1; D possibly corresponds to TRBD1 (5 bases). V lost 4 bases and J lost 2, with 18 bases in between. This CDR3 is built from 16 residues. Germline CDR1 and CDR2: SGHRS and YFSETQ. The CDR3 protein is CASSPMGGGINTEAFF. CDR3 nucleotide sequence: TGCGCCAGCAGCCCGATGGGTGGGGGGATCAACACTGAAGCTTTCTTT.

This clonotype was seen a single time. The genes are TRBV27 and TRBJ2-6, with D possibly matching TRBD2 (6 bases). The germline gives CDR1 MNHEY, CDR2 SMNVEV (reference sequence). The CDR3 runs to 17 residues. The V gene lost 2 bases and the J gene lost 4 bases, with 15 bases spanning the gap. The CDR3 DNA reads as TGTGCCAGCAGTTTAGGGCCGGGGGACCCCGGGGCCAACGTCCTGACTTTC. This codes for CASSLGPGDPGANVLTF.

The chain combines TRBV28 with TRBJ2-7; D perhaps matches TRBD2 (6 bases). CDR1 and CDR2 (germline): MDHEN, SYDVKM. The CDR3 contains 15 residues. Trimming took off 2 bases at V and 1 base at J, with 12 bases between the two ends. CDR3 amino acids: CASSLAGLGSYEQYF. CDR3 bases: TGTGCCAGCAGTTTAGCGGGATTGGGGTCCTACGAGCAGTACTTC.

In its sample, this clonotype was seen a few times. The chain recombines TRBV20-1 with TRBJ2-1; D unresolved. The V gene lost 3 bases and the J gene lost 9 bases, with 15 bases spanning the gap. The CDR3 has 13 residues. The V gene's germline CDR1 is DFQATT and CDR2 SNEGSKA (reference sequence). Written as DNA, the CDR3 is TGCAGTGCTAGCGCATTGGGCTCGAGTGAGCAGTTCTTC. Its protein product is CSASALGSSEQFF.

The gene calls are TRBV5-1 and TRBJ2-2; no clear D gene. Looked up from germline, CDR1 is SGHRS and CDR2 is YFSETQ. The CDR3 has 15 residues. V was shortened by 1 base and J by 4 bases, with 11 bases between the two germline ends. The CDR3: CASSLPPKGTGELFF. CDR3 coding DNA: TGCGCCAGCAGCTTGCCTCCGAAAGGCACCGGGGAGCTGTTTTTT.

V gene TRBV20-1 combines with J gene TRBJ2-3; D is perhaps TRBD2 (6 bases). Between the trimmed V and J ends, which lost 5 bases and 14 bases, there was a span of 26 bases. The CDR3 totals 14 residues. Germline V gene lookup returns CDR1 DFQATT and CDR2 SNEGSKA (reference sequence). The CDR3 protein is CSALGGEGHRYAYF. The CDR3 coding sequence is TGCAGTGCTCTAGGAGGGGAAGGGCACAGATACGCGTATTTT.

The chain uses TRBV20-1 and TRBJ2-1; 7 bases match TRBD1. The germline gives CDR1 DFQATT, CDR2 SNEGSKA (reference sequence). CDR3 size: 14 residues. V shed 2 bases and J 9 bases; nucleotides not matched to a gene: 10. CDR3 region: CSARSEGARGEQFF. The CDR3 DNA sequence: TGCAGTGCTAGATCAGAGGGGGCCCGAGGTGAGCAGTTCTTC.

V gene TRBV13 combines with J gene TRBJ2-6, with TRBD1 matching 8 bases. Germline values: CDR1 PRHDT, CDR2 FYEKMQ (reference sequence). This CDR3 region has 18 residues. Trimming removed 5 bases from V and 0 bases from J; junction bases left unmatched: 9. The chain's CDR3 is CASSPTGDRYSGANVLTF. In nucleotides, the CDR3 is TGTGCCAGCAGCCCGACTGGGGACAGGTACTCTGGGGCCAACGTCCTGACTTTC.

This chain uses TRBV10-1 with TRBJ2-1; no definite D call. From germline, CDR1 is WNHNN and CDR2 SYGVQD (reference sequence). The CDR3 is 15 residues long. Trimming shortened V by 2 bases and J by 0 bases, and 8 bases separated the two germline ends. CDR3 DNA: TGCGCCAGCAGTGAGACCCTAAGCTCCTACAATGAGCAGTTCTTC. Its translation is CASSETLSSYNEQFF.

This clonotype was counted a few times. This chain links TRBV9 with TRBJ2-1; 9 nucleotides line up with TRBD2. Trimming at V came to 5 bases and at J to 3 bases, leaving 3 bases not matched to a gene. Germline V gene sequence: CDR1 SGDLS, CDR2 YYNGEE. This CDR3 region has 14 residues. The CDR3 sequence: CASSVTSGYNEQFF. The CDR3 region has the DNA TGTGCCAGCAGTGTGACTAGCGGCTACAATGAGCAGTTCTTC.

Turning to this clonotype: A single base separates this from a much larger clone, so it may be a read error. This chain uses TRBV20-1 with TRBJ2-1; D is perhaps TRBD1 (6 bases). Germline V lookup: CDR1 DFQATT, CDR2 SNEGSKA (reference sequence). V dropped 4 bases and J dropped 10 bases, with 17 bases sitting between them. The CDR3 spans 13 residues. CDR3 region: CSAKLYRAHEQFF. The CDR3 region has the DNA TGCAGTGCTAAGCTGTACAGGGCCCACGAGCAGTTCTTC.

This clonotype was counted only a few times. The rearrangement links TRBV12-3 or TRBV12-4 to TRBJ2-1; perhaps TRBD2 as D (7 bases). V lost 6 bases and J lost 10, with 16 bases in between. CDR3 size: 13 residues. CDR3 DNA: TGTGCCAGCAGCCGACGGGGGGCCGGGGAGCAGTTCTTC. Its translation: CASSRRGAGEQFF.

The chain joins TRBV3-1 to TRBJ2-4; TRBD1 is a possible D gene (5 bases). The CDR3 has 15 amino acids. V lost 1 base and J lost 7, with 14 bases in between. Germline V gene data show CDR1 as LGHDT and CDR2 as YNNKEL (reference sequence). CDR3 bases: TGTGCCAGCAGCCAAGGGTCCGCGGCAGGGAACATTCAGTACTTC. Translating it yields CASSQGSAAGNIQYF. The entire variable domain, with the rest obtained from reference TRBV3-1 and TRBJ2-4, is as follows: DTAVSQTPKYLVTQMGNDKSIKCEQNLGHDTMYWYKQDSKKFLKIMFSYNNKELIINETVPNRFSPKSPDKAHLNLHINSLELGDSAVYFCASSQGSAAGNIQYFGAGTRLSVL.

The V call is TRBV29-1, the J call TRBJ2-3, with D possibly being TRBD1 or TRBD2 (6 bases each). Germline V gene lookup returns CDR1 SQVTM and CDR2 ANQGSEA. The V end was cut by 5 bases, the J end by 0 bases, with 15 bases between. This CDR3 is 15 amino acids long. The CDR3 is CSVLGGGKSTDTQYF. The CDR3 DNA reads as TGCAGCGTTCTGGGGGGCGGGAAGAGCACAGATACGCAGTATTTT.

The chain combines TRBV5-1 with TRBJ2-1, with D hard to call. This CDR3 has 12 amino acids. V dropped 5 bases and J dropped 5 bases, with 8 bases sitting between them. Germline V CDR1 and CDR2: SGHRS, YFSETQ. The CDR3, as DNA: TGCGCCAGCAGAACAGTGGACAATGAGCAGTTCTTC. Residues: CASRTVDNEQFF.